The clone carrying this T cell receptor beta chain appeared a single time. Its target is unknown. This record belongs to a study of T cell responses to AZD1222 COVID-19 vaccine. This table comes from immunoSEQ multiplex PCR, and its TCRdb copy is limited to in-frame clones, with some not included. The table lists about 130,000 clones, 80% to 90% of them singletons. Notes on the study in general: Breadth and depth of Spike-specific TCRs rose after two AZD1222 doses. Donors, mostly white British, included more females; clonal diversity was possibly underestimated.

V lost 4 bases and J lost 1; bases outside the gene matches: 18. The V gene's germline CDR1 is LGHNA and CDR2 YSLEER. This CDR3 has 19 residues. This TCR was sampled from an adult in good health. This sample comprised peripheral blood, obtained on day 0 of AZD1222 vaccination. This sequence joins TRBV4-3 and TRBJ2-7; 8 positions agree with TRBD2. CDR3 nucleotides: TGCGCCAGCAGCCGCTCTACGACAGGTCTCGGACTAGCTTCCTACGAGCAGTACTTC. Protein: CASSRSTTGLGLASYEQYF.